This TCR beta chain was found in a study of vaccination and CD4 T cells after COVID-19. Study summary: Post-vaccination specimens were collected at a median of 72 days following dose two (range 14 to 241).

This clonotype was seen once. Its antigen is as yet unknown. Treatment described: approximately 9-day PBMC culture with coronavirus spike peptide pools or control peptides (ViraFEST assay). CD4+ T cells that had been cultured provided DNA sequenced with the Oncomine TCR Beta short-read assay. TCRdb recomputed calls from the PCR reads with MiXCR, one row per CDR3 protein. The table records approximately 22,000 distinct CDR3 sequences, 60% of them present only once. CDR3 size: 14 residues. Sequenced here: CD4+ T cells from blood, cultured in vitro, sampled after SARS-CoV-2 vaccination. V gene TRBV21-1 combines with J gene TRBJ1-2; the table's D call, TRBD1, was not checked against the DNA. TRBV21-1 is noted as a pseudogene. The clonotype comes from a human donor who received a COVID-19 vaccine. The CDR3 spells CASSLGGPDYGYTF. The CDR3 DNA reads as TGTGCCAGCAGCCTCGGGGGGCCCGACTATGGCTACACCTTC.